One and the same sample provided the 23 T cell receptor beta chains below, sequenced in a study of shared clonotypes between healthy human individuals. Terminally differentiated effector memory CD45RA+ cells were excluded from the naive CD8 cells, which were CD45RO-negative and positively selected for CCR7. TCRdb's copy holds only in-frame clones and misses some; the assay was immunoSEQ multiplex PCR. The sample lists 1.5 million to 2.5 million clones, around 96% occurring once. Sequencing was done on a sample of naive CD8+ T cells sorted from blood. These receptors were collected from a man between 18 and 29 years old in good health.

The chain has TRBV7-3 and TRBJ2-3; D tentatively fits TRBD1 or TRBD2 (7 bases each). CDR3 size: 19 residues. Germline V lookup: CDR1 SGHTA, CDR2 FQGTGA. Trimming took off 5 bases at V and 0 bases at J, with 24 bases between the two ends. Written as DNA, the CDR3 is TGTGCCAGCAGCGCCCTGGGGGGGACAGTTGGTTTTAGCACAGATACGCAGTATTTT. This codes for CASSALGGTVGFSTDTQYF.

This chain uses TRBV5-1 with TRBJ2-7; D might be TRBD1 (5 bases). Trimming pared 0 bases from V and 3 bases from J, leaving 10 bases between. Germline lookup yields CDR1 SGHRS and CDR2 YFSETQ. The CDR3 contains 14 residues. The CDR3, as DNA: TGCGCCAGCAGCTTGGGGGTCAGGGACTACGAGCAGTACTTC. Protein: CASSLGVRDYEQYF.

The chain uses TRBV27 and TRBJ2-5, with a weak D call TRBD1 (5 bases). V lost 2 bases and J 7 bases, leaving 11 bases between the germline ends. In germline, CDR1 is MNHEY, CDR2 SMNVEV (reference sequence). This CDR3 is 13 amino acids long. This chain's CDR3 is CASSLQGQGTQYF. The DNA of the CDR3 is TGTGCCAGCAGTTTACAGGGTCAGGGGACCCAGTACTTC.

The rearrangement links TRBV7-8 to TRBJ2-7; 7 nucleotides agree with TRBD2. The CDR3 runs 14 residues. Germline V gene lookup returns CDR1 SGHVS and CDR2 FQNEAQ. The trim removed 3 bases at V and 4 bases at J, leaving 6 bases unmatched. For the CDR3, the DNA is TGTGCCAGCAGCTTCGGCGGGAGTGGGTACGAGCAGTACTTC. This gives the protein CASSFGGSGYEQYF. Combining the CDR3 with reference TRBV7-8 and TRBJ2-7 gives the whole variable domain GAGVSQSPRYKVAKRGQDVALRCDPISGHVSLFWYQQALGQGPEFLTYFQNEAQLDKSGLPSDRFFAERPEGSVSTLKIQRTQQEDSAVYLCASSFGGSGYEQYFGPGTRLTVT.

The V call is TRBV4-1, the J call TRBJ1-3, with no clear D. This CDR3 has 15 residues. From germline, CDR1 is MGHRA and CDR2 YSYEKL. V was pared by 0 bases and J by 8 bases, with 14 bases between. In nucleotides, the CDR3 is TGCGCCAGCAGCCAAGATCCCGGCCGGGGATACACCATATATTTT. It encodes CASSQDPGRGYTIYF.

This clone appeared a single time. This rearrangement joins TRBV27 to TRBJ2-5; TRBD1 is a possible D gene (6 bases). In germline, CDR1 is MNHEY, CDR2 SMNVEV (reference sequence). The CDR3 is made up of 13 amino acids. V lost 11 bases to trimming and J lost 3 bases, with 16 bases between them. The DNA for the CDR3 is TGTGCCTCTCGACAGGTCAATGAAGAGACCCAGTACTTC. This sequence encodes CASRQVNEETQYF.

As concerns this clone: Other DNA sequences of this sample code for an identical CDR3. The chain carries TRBV7-9 and TRBJ2-7, with D possibly matching TRBD1 (6 bases). CDR3 length: 12 residues. Trimming cost V 5 bases and J 5 bases, with 10 bases left between them. Germline V gene data show CDR1 as SEHNR and CDR2 as FQNEAQ (reference sequence). The CDR3 DNA reads as TGTGCCAGCAGCCCCCACAGGGACGAGCAGTACTTC. This sequence encodes CASSPHRDEQYF.

V gene TRBV4-1 combines with J gene TRBJ2-2; TRBD2 matches at 8 bases. CDR1 is MGHRA and CDR2 is YSYEKL in the germline V gene. Trimming cost V 3 bases and J 4 bases; bases outside gene matches: 7. The CDR3 length is 16 residues. The CDR3 nucleotides read TGCGCCAGCAGCCAGACGCTCGGACTAGCCACCGGGGAGCTGTTTTTT. It yields the protein CASSQTLGLATGELFF.

The table lists this clone with a count of one. The V call is TRBV9, the J call TRBJ2-1; 7 nucleotides agree with TRBD1. With V trimmed by 8 bases and J by 4 bases, 6 bases remained unmatched. CDR3 length: 13 residues. In germline, CDR1 is SGDLS, CDR2 YYNGEE. CDR3 loop: CASSTGVYNEQFF. For the CDR3, the DNA is TGTGCCAGTTCCACAGGGGTGTACAATGAGCAGTTCTTC. Looking up the rest from reference TRBV9 and TRBJ2-1 gives the full variable domain: DSGVTQTPKHLITATGQRVTLRCSPRSGDLSVYWYQQSLDQGLQFLIQYYNGEERAKGNILERFSAQQFPDLHSELNLSSLELGDSALYFCASSTGVYNEQFFGPGTRLTVL.

The genes are TRBV2 and TRBJ2-7; 11 bases are shared with TRBD2. Germline CDR1 reads SNHLY; CDR2 reads FYNNEI. This CDR3 spans 14 amino acids. After removal of 6 bases from V and 4 bases from J, the junction contained 5 bases not matched to a gene. CDR3 region: CASRGTSGLYEQYF. In DNA form, the CDR3 reads TGTGCCAGCAGGGGGACTAGCGGCTTATACGAGCAGTACTTC.

The chain links TRBV7-8 to TRBJ2-1; 7 bases align to TRBD2. After removal of 6 bases from V and 2 bases from J, the junction contained 4 bases not matched to a gene. Germline loops: CDR1 SGHVS, CDR2 FQNEAQ. The CDR3 spans 14 residues. The CDR3 sequence is CASRPRGAYNEQFF. In nucleotides, the CDR3 is TGTGCCAGCAGACCCCGGGGGGCCTACAATGAGCAGTTCTTC.

The J gene is TRBJ2-7, the V gene TRBV5-1; TRBD2 agrees at 9 bases. Germline CDR1 SGHRS, CDR2 YFSETQ. CDR3 length: 16 residues. Trimming removed 0 bases from V and 0 bases from J; junction bases left unmatched: 4. The CDR3 nucleotides read TGCGCCAGCAGCTTGGTAGGTAGCGGGAGCTCCTACGAGCAGTACTTC. This sequence encodes CASSLVGSGSSYEQYF.

This chain links TRBV9 with TRBJ2-2; 8 bases are a match to TRBD2. CDR1 and CDR2 (germline): SGDLS, YYNGEE. Trimming took 4 bases from V and 6 from J; bases not matched to a gene: 5. The CDR3 extends over 14 amino acids. The CDR3 nucleotides are TGTGCCAGCAGCCCCCGGGGGGGTTCCGGGGAGCTGTTTTTT. Protein product: CASSPRGGSGELFF.

The rearrangement uses TRBV7-9 and TRBJ2-5, with D uncertain. V was clipped by 4 bases and J by 2 bases, with 8 bases between them. Looked up from germline, CDR1 is SEHNR and CDR2 is FQNEAQ (reference sequence). There are 13 residues in the CDR3. The DNA of the CDR3 is TGTGCCAGCAGCTCCGCATCGCAAGAGACCCAGTACTTC. It is translated as CASSSASQETQYF.

The gene calls are TRBV21-1 and TRBJ2-7; the table's D gene call, TRBD1, was not cross checked with the DNA. TRBV21-1 is a pseudogene segment. The CDR3 consists of 14 residues. CDR3: CASSLRLISYEQYF. The CDR3 DNA follows: TGTGCCAGCAGTCTCAGATTAATATCCTACGAGCAGTACTTC.

CDR3 sequence: CASSQTGTERFLTDTQYF. The DNA of the CDR3 is TGTGCCAGCAGCCAAACCGGGACAGAAAGATTCCTTACAGATACGCAGTATTTT. This chain links TRBV11-2 with TRBJ2-3; 7 bases match TRBD1. There are 18 residues in the CDR3. Germline lookup yields CDR1 SGHAT and CDR2 FQNNGV. The V and J ends lost 5 bases and 3 bases, in that order; junction bases with no gene match: 17.

The gene calls are TRBV6-1 and TRBJ2-3; a possible D gene is TRBD2 (6 bases). Trimming took off 2 bases at V and 1 base at J, with 13 bases between the two ends. This CDR3 contains 16 residues. Germline loops: CDR1 MNHNS, CDR2 SASEGT. The CDR3 bases are TGTGCCAGCAGTGAATTGGGGGGATGGGGCACAGATACGCAGTATTTT. Translating gives CASSELGGWGTDTQYF.

J is TRBJ2-3 and V is TRBV25-1; possible D gene TRBD1, 6 bases. Germline assignment: CDR1 MGHDK and CDR2 SYGVNS. CDR3 length: 14 residues. Trimming removed 3 bases from V and 0 bases from J, with 7 bases in between. The CDR3 nucleotides are TGTGCCAGCAGTGAGAGGGGGAGCACAGATACGCAGTATTTT. Its translation: CASSERGSTDTQYF.

V usage is TRBV4-1 and J usage is TRBJ1-3, with D maybe TRBD1 (5 bases). Trimming removed 4 bases at V and 0 bases at J, with 16 bases between. The CDR3 totals 17 residues. The germline V gene encodes CDR1 MGHRA and CDR2 YSYEKL. The CDR3 DNA is TGCGCCAGCAGCCGAATAGGGGACGGAGCCTCTGGAAACACCATATATTTT. This codes for CASSRIGDGASGNTIYF.

This clone was found once. J is TRBJ2-2 and V is TRBV2, with 8 bases lining up with TRBD1. This CDR3 is 16 amino acids long. The junction had 8 bases not matched to a gene; V was cut back by 5 bases and J by 3 bases. CDR1 and CDR2 from the germline V gene are SNHLY and FYNNEI. CDR3 in DNA: TGTGCCAGCAGTATATGGACAGGGACGGACACCGGGGAGCTGTTTTTT. It yields the protein CASSIWTGTDTGELFF.

This clone was recorded only once. Other DNA sequences in the same sample also yield this CDR3. V is TRBV9 and J is TRBJ2-5; D unresolved. CDR1 is SGDLS and CDR2 is YYNGEE in the germline V gene. Trimming removed 0 bases at V and 4 bases at J, with 10 bases between. The CDR3 length is 14 residues. The CDR3 DNA reads as TGTGCCAGCAGCGTAGCAGGTCTAGGAGAGACCCAGTACTTC. This translates into CASSVAGLGETQYF.

The chain joins TRBV2 to TRBJ2-3; D unresolved. CDR1 is SNHLY and CDR2 is FYNNEI in the germline V gene. Between the trimmed V and J ends, which lost 0 bases and 0 bases, there was a span of 4 bases. The CDR3 spans 14 residues. The CDR3 loop reads CASSEAGSTDTQYF. CDR3 nucleotide sequence: TGTGCCAGCAGTGAAGCTGGTAGCACAGATACGCAGTATTTT.

A word on this clone: Other DNA variants within this sample encode the same CDR3. The chain combines TRBV7-9 with TRBJ2-7; no reliable D call. This CDR3 contains 13 residues. Trimming left V 2 bases short and J 2 bases short, with 7 bases between. CDR1 and CDR2 from the germline V gene are SEHNR and FQNEAQ (reference sequence). CDR3 amino acids: CASSLPGTYEQYF. In DNA, the CDR3 is TGTGCCAGCAGCTTACCCGGCACCTACGAGCAGTACTTC.